One sample yielded the 20 T cell receptor beta chains listed below, sequenced in a study of T cell repertoires in cytomegalovirus infection. TCRdb processed the reads anew with MiXCR; each CDR3 protein has one entry. There are about 150,000 distinct CDR3 sequences in the sample; around 24% occur only once, and roughly 9.7% lies in the top ten. Material: PBMCs. These receptors were taken from a human donor in good health (CMV status not recorded). Some clones in this sample may be carry-over from other donors' samples.

The gene calls are TRBV28 and TRBJ2-1; D gene unclear. This CDR3 is 12 amino acids long. Trimming left V 1 base short and J 5 bases short, with 3 bases between. The germline gives CDR1 MDHEN, CDR2 SYDVKM. As DNA, the CDR3 is TGTGCCAGCAGTTTATTTCACAATGAGCAGTTCTTC. It codes for CASSLFHNEQFF.

This clonotype was seen once. This chain joins TRBV28 and TRBJ2-1; D remains ambiguous. V lost 5 bases, J lost 6 bases, and 14 bases lay in between. Germline values: CDR1 MDHEN, CDR2 SYDVKM. This CDR3 comprises 14 residues. The chain's CDR3 is CASSIPANPNEQFF. The DNA of the CDR3 is TGTGCCAGCAGTATACCCGCGAACCCCAATGAGCAGTTCTTC.

This clonotype was observed a handful of times. The rearrangement links TRBV28 to TRBJ2-1; D is uncertain. The CDR3 is made up of 14 amino acids. Germline values: CDR1 MDHEN, CDR2 SYDVKM. Trimming cost V 4 bases and J 7 bases, with 14 bases left between them. This CDR3 reads CASSYVAKRNEQFF. Here the CDR3 DNA reads TGTGCCAGCAGTTATGTAGCTAAAAGGAATGAGCAGTTCTTC.

This clonotype was seen repeatedly, ten times or more. V usage is TRBV7-8 and J usage is TRBJ2-1; D is perhaps TRBD2 (5 bases). V shed 7 bases and J shed 0 bases, with 10 bases lying between them. The CDR3 covers 14 residues. Per germline, CDR1 SGHVS and CDR2 FQNEAQ. DNA of the CDR3: TGTGCCAGCATCCCTGGGAGCTCCTACAATGAGCAGTTCTTC. It yields the protein CASIPGSSYNEQFF. Filled out from reference TRBV7-8 and TRBJ2-1, the complete variable domain reads GAGVSQSPRYKVAKRGQDVALRCDPISGHVSLFWYQQALGQGPEFLTYFQNEAQLDKSGLPSDRFFAERPEGSVSTLKIQRTQQEDSAVYLCASIPGSSYNEQFFGPGTRLTVL.

This clonotype appeared many times. The chain uses TRBV7-6 and TRBJ2-3, with D perhaps assigned TRBD1 or TRBD2 (5 bases each). Germline-derived CDR1 and CDR2 are SGHVS and FNYEAQ. The CDR3 sequence is 15 residues long. V was clipped by 2 bases and J by 5 bases, with 14 bases between them. CDR3 loop: CASSLLQGGGDTQYF. The CDR3 DNA reads as TGTGCCAGCAGCTTATTGCAGGGCGGAGGAGATACGCAGTATTTT.

The genes are TRBV6-1 and TRBJ2-1; 14 bases match TRBD2. The V gene end was trimmed by 0 bases and the J gene end by 8 bases; junction bases not matched to a gene: 6. CDR1 and CDR2 (germline): MNHNS, SASEGT. The CDR3 is 17 residues long. CDR3 sequence: CASSEAGGLAGADEQFF. For the CDR3, the DNA is TGTGCCAGCAGTGAAGCGGGGGGACTAGCGGGGGCCGATGAGCAGTTCTTC.

This clonotype was counted ten times or more. The rearrangement joins TRBV7-2 to TRBJ1-1; D gene uncertain. Trimming left V 6 bases short and J 6 bases short, with 14 bases between. CDR1 is SGHTA, CDR2 FQGNSA, per germline. This CDR3 spans 13 amino acids. The CDR3 reads CASSFDPTAEAFF. The CDR3 DNA is TGTGCCAGCAGTTTTGACCCCACGGCTGAAGCTTTCTTT.

The chain carries TRBV7-3 and TRBJ2-1, with D perhaps matching TRBD1 (7 bases). Germline V gives CDR1 SGHTA, CDR2 FQGTGA. This CDR3 is 15 amino acids long. Trimming took off 5 bases at V and 7 bases at J, with 18 bases between the two ends. The CDR3 protein is CASSPRDSGGNEQFF. CDR3 nucleotide sequence: TGTGCCAGCAGCCCTCGGGACTCAGGGGGGAATGAGCAGTTCTTC. Full variable domain (missing parts from reference TRBV7-3 and TRBJ2-1): GAGVSQTPSNKVTEKGKYVELRCDPISGHTALYWYRQSLGQGPEFLIYFQGTGAADDSGLPNDRFFAVRPEGSVSTLKIQRTERGDSAVYLCASSPRDSGGNEQFFGPGTRLTVL.

A remark on this clonotype: A much larger clone differs by one base, so this may be a read error. The chain couples TRBV7-6 to TRBJ1-2; no definite D call. The germline CDR1 and CDR2 sequences are SGHVS and FNYEAQ. The CDR3 length is 14 residues. In nucleotides, the CDR3 is TGTACCAGCAGCGAACGAAATTCGAACTATGGCTACACCTTC. It encodes CTSSERNSNYGYTF.

The count of this clonotype is one. This chain connects TRBV9 to TRBJ1-4; TRBD1 might be the D (6 bases). V shed 4 bases and J shed 5 bases, with 18 bases lying between them. Germline V lookup: CDR1 SGDLS, CDR2 YYNGEE. The CDR3 covers 16 residues. CDR3 in DNA: TGTGCCAGCAGCCTAGATGGGACAAAAGAGAATGAAAAACTGTTTTTT. It is translated as CASSLDGTKENEKLFF.

The gene calls are TRBV9 and TRBJ2-1, with 7 positions matching TRBD1. The CDR3 runs to 15 residues. The germline CDR1 and CDR2 sequences are SGDLS and YYNGEE. V lost 6 bases and J lost 3; bases outside the gene matches: 9. The CDR3, as DNA: TGTGCCAGCACCCTAAGGGACAGTGGCTACAATGAGCAGTTCTTC. Residues: CASTLRDSGYNEQFF.

This clonotype has only a few counts. The chain recombines TRBV7-9 with TRBJ2-7; possibly TRBD1 or TRBD2 for D (5 bases each). CDR1 and CDR2 from the germline V gene are SEHNR and FQNEAQ (reference sequence). The length of the CDR3 is 14 residues. V shed 1 base and J shed 2 bases, with 9 bases lying between them. CDR3 region: CASSLGGRTYEQYF. The CDR3 nucleotides read TGTGCCAGCAGCTTAGGGGGACGGACCTACGAGCAGTACTTC.

V and J are TRBV12-3 or TRBV12-4 and TRBJ2-7; tentatively, D is TRBD1 or TRBD2 (5 bases each). This CDR3 comprises 16 residues. Trimming took 3 bases from V and 5 from J, leaving 20 bases between them. The CDR3 region has the DNA TGTGCCAGCAGTTTGAACCGGGACCCTACCCAGCACGAGCAGTACTTC. Protein product: CASSLNRDPTQHEQYF.

The chain joins TRBV5-3 to TRBJ2-3; D is uncertain. TRBV5-3 is noted as an ORF with a role that remains uncertain. With 8 bases removed from V and 2 bases from J, the gap between germline ends came to 15 bases. The CDR3 covers 14 residues. DNA of the CDR3: TGTGCCAGCAACCAAAAAAAAAACACAGATACGCAGTATTTT. This gives the protein CASNQKKNTDTQYF.

This clonotype has more than one count but fewer than ten. V gene TRBV7-2 combines with J gene TRBJ2-5; D ambiguous. Germline assignment: CDR1 SGHTA and CDR2 FQGNSA. The ends were cut back, 2 bases at V and 1 base at J, with 8 bases in the middle. The CDR3 is 14 amino acids. CDR3 coding DNA: TGTGCCAGCAGCTTAAGCCGGAGCCAAGAGACCCAGTACTTC. Amino acid sequence: CASSLSRSQETQYF.

The V and J genes are TRBV5-1 and TRBJ2-3; TRBD1 might be the D (5 bases). V gave up 0 bases and J gave up 8 bases, with 10 bases separating them. This CDR3 is 13 amino acids long. The germline CDR1 and CDR2 sequences are SGHRS and YFSETQ. The DNA of the CDR3 is TGCGCCAGCAGCTTGGCCGATAGGGGTACGCAGTATTTT. Translated: CASSLADRGTQYF.

The chain employs TRBV18 and TRBJ2-1; TRBD1 agrees at 9 bases. The CDR3 has 15 residues. Germline CDR1 KGHSH, CDR2 LQKENI. V dropped 7 bases and J dropped 8; count of bases not matched to a gene: 12. The CDR3 DNA reads as TGTGCCAGCTGGAAGGGGGACAGGGAGGCGGATGAGCAGTTCTTC. This sequence encodes CASWKGDREADEQFF.

The chain joins TRBV6-2 or TRBV6-3 to TRBJ2-1; 14 positions match TRBD2. The CDR3 is 15 residues long. V gave up 6 bases and J gave up 9 bases; unmatched junction bases: 7. CDR1 and CDR2 from the germline V gene are MNHEY and SVGEGT. The CDR3 loop reads CASSPGLAGVSEQFF. The CDR3 DNA sequence: TGTGCCAGCAGCCCGGGACTAGCGGGGGTGAGTGAGCAGTTCTTC.

The chain is built from TRBV4-1 and TRBJ1-6; TRBD1 is a possible D gene (5 bases). The CDR3 has 15 residues. Germline-derived CDR1 and CDR2 are MGHRA and YSYEKL. Trimming removed 0 bases from V and 9 bases from J, with 12 bases in between. DNA for the CDR3: TGCGCCAGCAGCCAAGAGGACGGGGGAGGTTCACCCCTCCACTTT. Residues: CASSQEDGGGSPLHF.

CDR3 protein: CASRLSRGQPQHF. The CDR3 coding sequence is TGTGCCAGCCGCCTTAGCAGGGGTCAGCCCCAGCATTTT. This chain joins TRBV5-8 and TRBJ1-5; D is possibly TRBD1 (6 bases). From germline, CDR1 is SGHTS and CDR2 YDEGEE. The CDR3 loop spans 13 amino acids. V was pared by 7 bases and J by 6 bases, with 14 bases between.